The present entry profiles one T cell receptor (beta chain) with its context. The data belong to a study of blood T cell repertoires in COVID-19. Study-level background: Acute and convalescent COVID-19 samples came from the United States, Italy and Spain.

V lost 6 bases and J 4 bases, leaving 9 bases between the germline ends. The CDR3 spans 12 residues. Germline assignment: CDR1 MNHNY and CDR2 SVGAGI (reference sequence). Authors' data handling: Reference gene primer amplification gave estimated nucleated cell counts. Produced via immunoSEQ multiplex PCR; TCRdb's table is partial and in-frame only. The D gene and trimming were derived from the DNA, and the V and J assignments and clone size from that table. The sample shows around 220,000 clones, 75% to 90% of them seen only once. This chain joins TRBV6-6 and TRBJ1-1; no definite D call. This TCR was sampled from a human donor in a cohort sampled during active COVID-19. What was sequenced was peripheral blood. In DNA form, the CDR3 reads TGTGCCAGCAGGGGTGGCGGCACTGAAGCTTTCTTT. Its protein product is CASRGGGTEAFF.